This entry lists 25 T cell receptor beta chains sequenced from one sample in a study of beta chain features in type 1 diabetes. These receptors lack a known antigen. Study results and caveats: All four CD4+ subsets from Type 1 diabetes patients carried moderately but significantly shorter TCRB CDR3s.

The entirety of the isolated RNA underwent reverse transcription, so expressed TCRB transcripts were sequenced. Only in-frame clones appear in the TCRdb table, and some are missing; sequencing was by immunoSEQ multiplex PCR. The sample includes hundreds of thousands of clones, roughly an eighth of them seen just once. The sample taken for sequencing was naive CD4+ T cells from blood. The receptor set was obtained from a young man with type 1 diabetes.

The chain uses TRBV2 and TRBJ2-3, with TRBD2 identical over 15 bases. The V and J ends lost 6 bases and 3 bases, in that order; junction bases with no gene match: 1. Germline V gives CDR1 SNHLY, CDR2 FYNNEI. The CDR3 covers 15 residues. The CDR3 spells CASSGLAGGTDTQYF. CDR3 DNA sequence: TGTGCCAGCAGCGGACTAGCGGGAGGGACAGATACGCAGTATTTT.

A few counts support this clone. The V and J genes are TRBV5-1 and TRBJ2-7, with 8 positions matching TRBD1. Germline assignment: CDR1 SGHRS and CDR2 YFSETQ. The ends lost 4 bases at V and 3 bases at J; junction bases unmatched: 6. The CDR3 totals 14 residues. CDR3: CASSHDRGNYEQYF. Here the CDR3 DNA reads TGCGCCAGCAGCCACGACAGGGGCAACTACGAGCAGTACTTC.

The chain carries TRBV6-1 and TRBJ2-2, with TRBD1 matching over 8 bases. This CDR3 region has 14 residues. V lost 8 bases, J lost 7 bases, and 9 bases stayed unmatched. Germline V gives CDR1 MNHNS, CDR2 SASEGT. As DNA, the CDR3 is TGTGCCAGCGTATTGACAGGGGCTAACGGGGAGCTGTTTTTT. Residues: CASVLTGANGELFF.

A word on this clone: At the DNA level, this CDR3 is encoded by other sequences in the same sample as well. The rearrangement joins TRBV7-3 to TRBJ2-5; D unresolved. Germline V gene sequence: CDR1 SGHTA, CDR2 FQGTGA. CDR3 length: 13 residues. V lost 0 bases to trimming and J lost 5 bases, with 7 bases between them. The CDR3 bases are TGTGCCAGCAGCTTAACGGTACAGGAGACCCAGTACTTC. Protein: CASSLTVQETQYF.

CDR3 loop: CASSRDSSYEQYF. Here the CDR3 DNA reads TGTGCCAGCAGCAGGGACAGCTCCTACGAGCAGTACTTC. The V and J genes are TRBV28 and TRBJ2-7, with 7 bases aligning to TRBD1. The V gene's germline CDR1 is MDHEN and CDR2 SYDVKM. The ends lost 6 bases at V and 0 bases at J; junction bases unmatched: 2. This CDR3 has 13 amino acids.

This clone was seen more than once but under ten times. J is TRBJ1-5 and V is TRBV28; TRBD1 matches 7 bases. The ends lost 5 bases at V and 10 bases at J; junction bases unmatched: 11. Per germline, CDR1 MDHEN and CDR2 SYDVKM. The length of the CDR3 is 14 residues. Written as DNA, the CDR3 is TGTGCCAGCAGTAAGGGGGCTGTGATCAGCCCCCAGCATTTT. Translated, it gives CASSKGAVISPQHF.

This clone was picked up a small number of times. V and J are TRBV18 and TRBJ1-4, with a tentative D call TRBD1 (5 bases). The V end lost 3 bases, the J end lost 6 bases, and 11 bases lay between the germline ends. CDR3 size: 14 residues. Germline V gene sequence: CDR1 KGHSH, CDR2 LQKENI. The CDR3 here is CASSPGPPDEKLFF. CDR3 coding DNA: TGTGCCAGCTCACCGGGGCCACCTGATGAAAAACTGTTTTTT.

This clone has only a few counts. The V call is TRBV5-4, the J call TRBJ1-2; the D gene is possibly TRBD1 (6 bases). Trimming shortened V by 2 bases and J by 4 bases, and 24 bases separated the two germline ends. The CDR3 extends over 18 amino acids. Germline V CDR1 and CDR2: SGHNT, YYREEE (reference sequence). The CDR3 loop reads CASSFPPGQLVSGYGYTF. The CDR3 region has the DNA TGTGCCAGCAGCTTCCCACCCGGACAGCTTGTCTCTGGCTATGGCTACACCTTC.

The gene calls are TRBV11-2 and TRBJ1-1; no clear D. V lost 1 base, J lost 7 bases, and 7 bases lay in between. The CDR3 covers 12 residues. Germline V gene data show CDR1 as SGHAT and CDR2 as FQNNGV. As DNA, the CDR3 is TGTGCCAGCAGCTTAGTACCTAGTGAAGCTTTCTTT. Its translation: CASSLVPSEAFF.

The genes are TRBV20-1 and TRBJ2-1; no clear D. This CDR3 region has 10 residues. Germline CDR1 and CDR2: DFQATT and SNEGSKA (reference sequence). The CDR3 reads CSFLLNEQFF. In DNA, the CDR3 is TGCAGCTTTTTACTCAATGAGCAGTTCTTC.

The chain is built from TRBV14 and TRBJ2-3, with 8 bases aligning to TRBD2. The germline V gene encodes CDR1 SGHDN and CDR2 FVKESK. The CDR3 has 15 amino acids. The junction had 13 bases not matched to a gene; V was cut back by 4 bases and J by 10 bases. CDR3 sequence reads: CASSLITSGSMSQYF. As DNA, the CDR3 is TGTGCCAGCAGCCTTATTACTAGCGGCTCAATGTCGCAGTATTTT.

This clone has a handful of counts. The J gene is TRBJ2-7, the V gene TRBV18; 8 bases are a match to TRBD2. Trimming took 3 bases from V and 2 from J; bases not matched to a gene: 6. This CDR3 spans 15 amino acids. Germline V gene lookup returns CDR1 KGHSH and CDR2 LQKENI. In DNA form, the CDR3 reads TGTGCCAGCTCACCGCTAACTAGCGGCGCCTACGAGCAGTACTTC. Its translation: CASSPLTSGAYEQYF.

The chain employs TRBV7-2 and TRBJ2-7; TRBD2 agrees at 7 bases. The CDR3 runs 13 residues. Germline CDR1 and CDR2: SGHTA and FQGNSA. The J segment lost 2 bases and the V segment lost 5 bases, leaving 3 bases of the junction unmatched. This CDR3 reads CASSSSGPYEQYF. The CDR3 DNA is TGTGCCAGCAGCAGTAGCGGGCCCTACGAGCAGTACTTC.

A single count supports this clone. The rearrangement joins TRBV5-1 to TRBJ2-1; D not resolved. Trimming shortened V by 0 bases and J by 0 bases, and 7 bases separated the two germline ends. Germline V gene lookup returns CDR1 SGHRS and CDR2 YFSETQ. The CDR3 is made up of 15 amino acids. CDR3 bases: TGCGCCAGCAGCTTGGCCCGTGTCTCCTACAATGAGCAGTTCTTC. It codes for CASSLARVSYNEQFF.

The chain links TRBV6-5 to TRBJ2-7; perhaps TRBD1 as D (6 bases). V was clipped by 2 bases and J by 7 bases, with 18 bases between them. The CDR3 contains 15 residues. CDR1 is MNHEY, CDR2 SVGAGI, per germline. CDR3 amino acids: CASSYNTGSWGEQYF. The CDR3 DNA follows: TGTGCCAGCAGTTACAACACAGGGAGTTGGGGGGAGCAGTACTTC.

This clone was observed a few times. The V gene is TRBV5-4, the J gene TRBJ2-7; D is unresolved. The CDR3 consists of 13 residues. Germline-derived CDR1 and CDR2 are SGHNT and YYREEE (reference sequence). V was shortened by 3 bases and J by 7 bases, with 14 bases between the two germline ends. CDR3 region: CASSSRVAYEQYF. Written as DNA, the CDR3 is TGTGCCAGCAGCTCCCGGGTAGCTTATGAGCAGTACTTC.

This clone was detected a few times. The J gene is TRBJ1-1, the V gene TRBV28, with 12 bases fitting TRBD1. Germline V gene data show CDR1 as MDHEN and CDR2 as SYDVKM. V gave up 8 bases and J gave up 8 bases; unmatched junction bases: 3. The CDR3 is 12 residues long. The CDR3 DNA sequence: TGTGCCAGCGGGACAGGGGGCTCAGAAGCTTTCTTT. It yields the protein CASGTGGSEAFF.

The DNA for the CDR3 is TGTGCCAGCAGGGCAGGGGGAACAGGTGAAAAACTGTTTTTT. Its translation: CASRAGGTGEKLFF. This chain connects TRBV7-9 to TRBJ1-4, with 7 bases aligning to TRBD1. The ends lost 6 bases at V and 7 bases at J; junction bases unmatched: 8. Germline V gene data show CDR1 as SEHNR and CDR2 as FQNEAQ (reference sequence). The CDR3 consists of 14 residues.

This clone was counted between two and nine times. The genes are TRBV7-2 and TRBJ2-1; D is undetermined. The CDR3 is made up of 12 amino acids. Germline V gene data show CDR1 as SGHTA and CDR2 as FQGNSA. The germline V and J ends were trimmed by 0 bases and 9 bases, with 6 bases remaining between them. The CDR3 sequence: CASSLAGFEQFF. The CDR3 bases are TGTGCCAGCAGCTTAGCGGGCTTTGAGCAGTTCTTC.

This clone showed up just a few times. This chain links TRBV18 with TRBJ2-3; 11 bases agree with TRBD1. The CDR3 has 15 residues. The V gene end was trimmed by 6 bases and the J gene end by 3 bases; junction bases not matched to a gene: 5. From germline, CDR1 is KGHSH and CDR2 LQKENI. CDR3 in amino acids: CASSRTGGSTDTQYF. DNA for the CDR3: TGTGCCAGCTCTCGGACAGGGGGCTCGACAGATACGCAGTATTTT.

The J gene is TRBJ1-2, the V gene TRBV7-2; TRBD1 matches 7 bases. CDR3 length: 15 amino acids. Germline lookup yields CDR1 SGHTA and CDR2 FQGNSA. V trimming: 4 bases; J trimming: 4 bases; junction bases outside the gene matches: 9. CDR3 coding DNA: TGTGCCAGCAGCTCCTTCCACAGGGGTGGCTATGGCTACACCTTC. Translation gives CASSSFHRGGYGYTF.

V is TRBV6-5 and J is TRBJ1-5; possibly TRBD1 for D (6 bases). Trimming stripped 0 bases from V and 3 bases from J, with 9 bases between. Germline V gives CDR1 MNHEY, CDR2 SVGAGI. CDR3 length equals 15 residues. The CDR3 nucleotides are TGTGCCAGCAGTTACTCTGGACAGATCAATCAGCCCCAGCATTTT. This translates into CASSYSGQINQPQHF.

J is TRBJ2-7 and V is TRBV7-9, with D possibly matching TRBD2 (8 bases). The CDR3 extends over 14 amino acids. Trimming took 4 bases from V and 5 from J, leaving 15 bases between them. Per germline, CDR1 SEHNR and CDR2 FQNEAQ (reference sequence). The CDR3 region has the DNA TGTGCCAGCAGCTCGGGAGGGGGCAGGGACGAGCAGTACTTC. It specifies CASSSGGGRDEQYF. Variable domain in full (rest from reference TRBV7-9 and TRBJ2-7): DTGVSQNPRHKITKRGQNVTFRCDPISEHNRLYWYRQTLGQGPEFLTYFQNEAQLEKSRLLSDRFSAERPKGSFSTLEIQRTEQGDSAMYLCASSSGGGRDEQYFGPGTRLTVT.

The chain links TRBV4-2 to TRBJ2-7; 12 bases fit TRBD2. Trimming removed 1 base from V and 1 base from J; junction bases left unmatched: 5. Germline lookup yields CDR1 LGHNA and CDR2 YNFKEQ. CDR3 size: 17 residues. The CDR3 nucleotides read TGTGCCAGCAGCCAAGGACTAGCGGGAGTGAGGTCCTACGAGCAGTACTTC. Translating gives CASSQGLAGVRSYEQYF.

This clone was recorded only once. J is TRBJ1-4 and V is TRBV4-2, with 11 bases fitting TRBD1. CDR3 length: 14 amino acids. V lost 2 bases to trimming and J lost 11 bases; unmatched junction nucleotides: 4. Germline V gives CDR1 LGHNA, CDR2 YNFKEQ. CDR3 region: CASSQRDRGGKLFF. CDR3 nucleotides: TGTGCCAGCAGCCAACGGGACAGGGGGGGGAAACTGTTTTTT.